Listed here are 19 T cell receptor beta chains from one sample, sequenced in a study of cytomegalovirus exposure and HLA in healthy donors. Primers included in the PCR were 60 Vbeta and 13 Jbeta primers. The table came from immunoSEQ multiplex PCR; TCRdb's copy has only in-frame clones and leaves some out. This sample carries just over 60,000 clones, with around 5.3% going to the ten biggest clones. Sequences were obtained from PBMCs. These receptors were obtained from a young man in good health and CMV-seropositive.

This chain links TRBV15 with TRBJ2-3; 8 nucleotides align to TRBD2. The CDR3 spans 17 residues. The germline V gene encodes CDR1 LNHNV and CDR2 YYDKDF (reference sequence). Trimming cost V 0 bases and J 6 bases; bases outside gene matches: 11. The DNA of the CDR3 is TGTGCCACCAGCAGAGATCTATACGGGAGGGCCTCGGATACGCAGTATTTT. This codes for CATSRDLYGRASDTQYF.

This chain uses TRBV7-2 with TRBJ2-7; TRBD2 is a possible D gene (7 bases). Germline CDR1 reads SGHTA; CDR2 reads FQGNSA. The CDR3 runs 13 residues. The V and J ends lost 7 bases and 7 bases respectively, with 17 bases between them. CDR3 DNA: TGTGCCAGCACCGGTGGGGGGGCTGGGGAGCAGTACTTC. This gives the protein CASTGGGAGEQYF.

The chain has TRBV30 and TRBJ2-3; 10 nucleotides match TRBD2. With V trimmed by 3 bases and J by 3 bases, 15 bases remained unmatched. This CDR3 is 18 amino acids long. CDR1 is GTSNPN, CDR2 SVGIG, per germline (reference sequence). The DNA of the CDR3 is TGTGCCTGGAGCGGGGGACTAGCGATAGACATGGGGACAGATACGCAGTATTTT. It encodes CAWSGGLAIDMGTDTQYF.

Of note for this clone: Other DNA variants within this sample encode the same CDR3. The gene calls are TRBV30 and TRBJ2-7; TRBD2 aligns across 8 bases. This CDR3 has 12 residues. Germline V gene sequence: CDR1 GTSNPN, CDR2 SVGIG (reference sequence). Trimming at V came to 3 bases and at J to 4 bases, leaving 2 bases not matched to a gene. The CDR3 region is CAWSGGGYEQYF. CDR3 bases: TGTGCCTGGAGCGGGGGGGGATACGAGCAGTACTTC.

CDR3 DNA sequence: TGTGCCAGCAGCTTGACAGGGGGGAACGAGCAGTACTTC. Translated: CASSLTGGNEQYF. The chain is built from TRBV11-2 and TRBJ2-7, with 9 positions matching TRBD1. In germline, CDR1 is SGHAT, CDR2 FQNNGV. V was pared by 3 bases and J by 5 bases, with 2 bases of the junction left unmatched. This CDR3 has 13 residues.

V is TRBV7-3 and J is TRBJ2-1; tentatively, D is TRBD1 (6 bases). The CDR3 totals 15 residues. Germline V gene lookup returns CDR1 SGHTA and CDR2 FQGTGA. V was shortened by 5 bases and J by 8 bases, with 19 bases between the two germline ends. CDR3 sequence reads: CASSPSISGDDEQFF. CDR3 sequence (DNA): TGTGCCAGCAGCCCATCCATATCAGGGGACGATGAGCAGTTCTTC.

The V call is TRBV5-1, the J call TRBJ2-5; 7 bases fit TRBD2. This CDR3 contains 16 residues. Trimming cost V 0 bases and J 2 bases; bases outside gene matches: 7. Germline CDR1 is SGHRS and CDR2 is YFSETQ. This CDR3 reads CASSLERTRWQETQYF. CDR3 bases: TGCGCCAGCAGCTTGGAACGGACTAGGTGGCAAGAGACCCAGTACTTC.

V is TRBV6-1 and J is TRBJ2-7; no clear D. CDR1 MNHNS and CDR2 SASEGT come from the germline V gene. The V gene lost 7 bases and the J gene lost 4 bases, with 14 bases spanning the gap. This CDR3 contains 13 residues. The CDR3 reads CASKLRDTYEQYF. For the CDR3, the DNA is TGTGCCAGCAAGCTCAGAGACACTTACGAGCAGTACTTC.

As DNA, the CDR3 is TGCGCCAGCAGCCCACGGGGAGGTAGCGGGCTGTACAATGAGCAGTTCTTC. Its translation is CASSPRGGSGLYNEQFF. The rearrangement joins TRBV4-1 to TRBJ2-1, with TRBD2 matching over 7 bases. V shed 4 bases, J shed 4 bases, and the junction held 13 bases outside the gene matches. This CDR3 region has 17 residues. Germline CDR1 is MGHRA and CDR2 is YSYEKL.

The V and J genes are TRBV12-5 and TRBJ2-7, with TRBD2 identical over 7 bases. This CDR3 is 15 amino acids long. Germline loops: CDR1 LGHNT, CDR2 FRNRAP. V shed 4 bases and J 4 bases; nucleotides not matched to a gene: 10. DNA of the CDR3: TGTGCTAGTGGTTCCATGACAAGGGAGGGGTACGAGCAGTACTTC. Encoded protein: CASGSMTREGYEQYF.

The V and J genes are TRBV19 and TRBJ2-4; D gene ambiguous. Per germline, CDR1 LNHDA and CDR2 SQIVND (reference sequence). The CDR3 runs 11 residues. The V end was cut by 5 bases, the J end by 7 bases, with 6 bases between. This CDR3 reads CASSLSNIQYF. CDR3 DNA sequence: TGTGCCAGTAGTCTATCTAACATTCAGTACTTC.

The genes are TRBV19 and TRBJ1-5; 9 bases match TRBD1. The germline V gene encodes CDR1 LNHDA and CDR2 SQIVND (reference sequence). This CDR3 region has 14 residues. V lost 10 bases to trimming and J lost 9 bases; unmatched junction nucleotides: 13. The CDR3: CATNTGGAGRPQHF. CDR3 nucleotides: TGTGCCACCAATACAGGGGGCGCAGGGAGGCCCCAGCATTTT.

V is TRBV5-1 and J is TRBJ2-7; TRBD1 might be the D (6 bases). In germline, CDR1 is SGHRS, CDR2 YFSETQ. Trimming removed 4 bases from V and 6 bases from J, with 20 bases in between. The CDR3 is 15 amino acids. The CDR3 is CASSIRDKIDSEQYF. In DNA form, the CDR3 reads TGCGCCAGCAGCATACGGGACAAAATCGACTCCGAGCAGTACTTC.

V and J are TRBV4-1 and TRBJ2-7; D is unresolved. This CDR3 comprises 15 residues. Between the trimmed V and J ends, which lost 2 bases and 0 bases, there was a span of 11 bases. Per germline, CDR1 MGHRA and CDR2 YSYEKL. DNA of the CDR3: TGCGCCAGCAGCCAAATCATACAAAGCTCCTACGAGCAGTACTTC. Translation: CASSQIIQSSYEQYF.

DNA of the CDR3: TGTGCCAGCAGTCCAGGGACAGGGCGATGGGAGACCCAGTACTTC. Translating gives CASSPGTGRWETQYF. V and J are TRBV27 and TRBJ2-5; 9 bases agree with TRBD1. CDR1 and CDR2 (germline): MNHEY, SMNVEV (reference sequence). There are 15 residues in the CDR3. V was clipped by 5 bases and J by 5 bases; unmatched bases: 9.

The CDR3 bases are TGTGCTAGTGGTTCGGGACTAGCGGGAGGCGCCCAAGAGACCCAGTACTTC. This gives the protein CASGSGLAGGAQETQYF. The rearrangement joins TRBV12-5 to TRBJ2-5, with TRBD2 matching 15 bases. V lost 4 bases and J lost 1; bases outside the gene matches: 4. Germline CDR1 LGHNT, CDR2 FRNRAP. There are 17 residues in the CDR3.

The chain joins TRBV15 to TRBJ2-7, with a weak D call TRBD1 (5 bases). The length of the CDR3 is 16 residues. With 0 bases removed from V and 5 bases from J, the gap between germline ends came to 17 bases. The V gene's germline CDR1 is LNHNV and CDR2 YYDKDF (reference sequence). The CDR3 DNA sequence: TGTGCCACCAGCAGAGATAAGGGGAAAGCGCTTAACGAGCAGTACTTC. Translated, it gives CATSRDKGKALNEQYF.

The rearrangement links TRBV7-9 to TRBJ1-6; 7 bases line up with TRBD1. This CDR3 spans 16 amino acids. Germline V gene sequence: CDR1 SEHNR, CDR2 FQNEAQ (reference sequence). The V and J ends lost 0 bases and 4 bases, in that order; junction bases with no gene match: 3. CDR3 nucleotide sequence: TGTGCCAGCAGCTTAGCGGCCAGGGGGTATAATTCACCCCTCCACTTT. It yields the protein CASSLAARGYNSPLHF.

The V and J genes are TRBV6-4 and TRBJ2-2; no firm D call. Germline CDR1 and CDR2: MRHNA and SNTAGT. V was cut by 0 bases and J by 3 bases, with 5 bases left in between. The length of the CDR3 is 14 residues. CDR3 in DNA: TGTGCCAGCAGTGACTCGCTAGACACCGGGGAGCTGTTTTTT. It encodes CASSDSLDTGELFF.